A single TCR beta chain is shown here with its context. This clonotype was detected many times. Its target antigen remains unknown. One base away there is no much larger clone; base qualities are not given. These data originate in a study of molecular identifiers for immune sequencing clone quantification (dated by TCRdb to 2016 to 2019). For the study in its entirety: In a replicate experiment, RNA from roughly 18,000 or 92,000 naive CD8 T cells was split into five aliquots, four of which were sequenced. The study was a methods study using CD8 T cells to benchmark molecular-identifier clustering-based TCR repertoire sequencing (MIDCIRS) and TCR RNA copy counting.

Summary of the overall study and its limitations: Naive libraries contained spiked-in Jurkat TCR RNA (approximately nine copies' worth), which is not part of the donor repertoire. Spiked-in Jurkat TCR RNA equal to a single cell's worth was reported to be detectable even within one million naive CD8 T cells. When barcode sub-clustering was left out, chimeric consensus sequences inflated TCR diversity, with chimeras reaching as high as 47%. Modeling indicated about 3 TCR RNA copies recovered per cell, compared with around 10 by digital PCR, which implies a capture efficiency of 25% to 35%. In CMV-specific effector cells, clones with more than 20 RNA copies contained over 99% of molecules, whereas in naive cells such clones contained under 1% of molecules. Highly expanded clone sizes could be underestimated because identical TCR molecules may share a barcode.

The germline V gene (reference sequence) sets CDR1 to MNHNY and CDR2 to SVGAGI. V is clipped by 6 bases and J by 0 bases, and the sequence between their germline boundaries is 9 bases long. The CDR3 runs 14 amino acids, cysteine and phenylalanine included. Of all the DNA, just the CDR3 is kept, 42 bases in frame from base 1. Libraries of naive CD8 T cells were built from anywhere between about 19,000 and 1,000,000 sorted cells, with 10%, 30% or 50% of the purified RNA used. On a BD FACSAria II, naive CD8 T cells were FACS-sorted as CD8+CD4-CCR7+CD45RA+ and collected into RLT Plus buffer. Detection sensitivity was tested by spiking Jurkat RNA equal to approximately 9 TCR copies' worth into samples containing about 18,000-1,000,000 naive CD8 T cells. Enrichment of CD8 T cells was performed with RosetteSep CD8+ T Cell Enrichment Cocktail and Ficoll-Paque, after which ACK red cell lysis was carried out.

Libraries came from PCR. Sequencing took place on an Illumina HiSeq 4000. Preparation of bulk TCR libraries followed a previously described approach, with the TCR primers listed in Table S5. The Qiagen AllPrep DNA/RNA kit was used to purify total RNA. Before any analysis, reads coming from multiple sequencing runs of the same library were combined into one pool. From the authors' description of their analysis: Reads were retained only if the reads had an exact TCR constant sequence, and the retained reads were trimmed to 150 nt and grouped according to their 12-nt molecular barcodes. Reads inside each barcode group were sub-clustered using a 15% Levenshtein threshold, and a quality-weighted consensus sequence was constructed for each RNA molecule. Non-functional sequences were removed, as were lower-count sequences one edit away from another. Barcode sub-clusters with fewer than 20% of the maximum read count were removed, based on fitting two negative binomial distributions. TCRdb cleaned the public reads at Q25 with fastp, built clones with MiXCR and kept in-frame beta chains. Each entry is one CDR3 protein sequence, shown with its most common DNA and genes. TCRdb, not the authors, supplied the V and J calls. The sample table shows about 54,000 distinct CDR3 sequences, and 20% to 25% are seen once. Of the sample, about 2% falls within the top ten clones.

Material for sequencing was naive CD8+ T cells from blood, with Jurkat cell RNA spiked in. The cell subset or site label for this specimen denotes: FACS-sorted CD8+CD4-CCR7+CD45RA+ naive T cells. This sequence originates from a human donor in good health. Some libraries in this study had Jurkat cell RNA spiked in. The chain joins TRBV6-6 to TRBJ1-5; no confident D gene assignment can be made. Here is the DNA: TGTGCCAGCAGCCATCAGCGTAGCAATCAGCCCCAGCATTTT. Its protein is CASSHQRSNQPQHF.